The present T cell receptor (beta chain) was sequenced within a study of PD-1 blockade in classical Hodgkin lymphoma. As for the study in general: On a schedule of every 2 weeks, patients received nivolumab 3 mg/kg intravenously. Whole-study findings and limits: Reported baseline diversity: healthy donors highest, relapsed/refractory patients lowest. Baseline diversity was lower in partial responders and progressors than complete responders. CD4+ but not CD8+ TCR diversity rose significantly by C4D1.

Each of the patients experienced relapse following autologous stem cell transplantation, and their brentuximab vedotin exposure differed. The protocol was immunoSEQ multiplex PCR, while the TCRdb copy is restricted to in-frame clones and leaves out a portion. The sample includes just over 60,000 clones, about 91% of them seen just once. With regard to this clone: Its antigen is not identified.

The origin of this receptor is a human donor with classical Hodgkin lymphoma. This specimen consisted of peripheral blood mononuclear cells (PBMCs), obtained at baseline.

Here the CDR3 reads CAIGRQGDSNQPQHF. Written as DNA, the CDR3 is TGTGCCATCGGACGACAGGGTGATAGCAATCAGCCCCAGCATTTT. The chain has TRBV10-3 and TRBJ1-5; 7 bases fit TRBD1. This CDR3 is 15 amino acids long. Germline values: CDR1 ENHRY, CDR2 SYGVKD. The trim removed 8 bases at V and 0 bases at J, leaving 7 bases unmatched.